What follows are 5 T cell receptor beta chains derived from one specimen sequenced in a study of T cells in localized non-small cell lung cancer. TCRdb's table, derived via immunoSEQ multiplex PCR, lists solely in-frame clones and lacks some. Here the sample spans 1,500 to 2,000 clones, roughly 24% being singletons. The material sequenced was normal lung tissue next to the tumor, taken before any cancer treatment. The receptors were gathered from a male donor at least 60 years old with stage II squamous cell lung carcinoma.

This clone was seen more than once but under ten times. V and J are TRBV29-1 and TRBJ2-1; 9 bases agree with TRBD2. Germline V gives CDR1 SQVTM, CDR2 ANQGSEA. The CDR3 has 13 residues. V shed 2 bases, J shed 7 bases, and the junction held 3 bases outside the gene matches. The CDR3 sequence is CSVEPTSGNEQFF. CDR3 DNA sequence: TGCAGCGTTGAACCTACTAGCGGGAATGAGCAGTTCTTC.

The rearrangement uses TRBV5-1 and TRBJ2-7; a weak D match, TRBD2 (5 bases). V was shortened by 0 bases and J by 3 bases, with 10 bases between the two germline ends. Germline V CDR1 and CDR2: SGHRS, YFSETQ. CDR3 length: 14 amino acids. The CDR3 reads CASSLAVGDYEQYF. The CDR3 DNA is TGCGCCAGCAGCTTGGCCGTCGGGGACTACGAGCAGTACTTC.

V usage is TRBV19 and J usage is TRBJ2-7; TRBD1 agrees at 8 bases. The J segment lost 5 bases and the V segment lost 9 bases, leaving 6 bases of the junction unmatched. CDR1 and CDR2 from the germline V gene are LNHDA and SQIVND (reference sequence). The CDR3 covers 12 residues. The DNA for the CDR3 is TGTGCCAGCCAAGGACAGGGTAACGAGCAGTACTTC. Residues: CASQGQGNEQYF.

This clone was counted only a few times. J is TRBJ1-1 and V is TRBV9; D possibly corresponds to TRBD1 (5 bases). The CDR3 is 16 amino acids. CDR1 SGDLS and CDR2 YYNGEE come from the germline V gene. Trimming removed 6 bases from V and 6 bases from J, with 24 bases in between. The CDR3 reads CASIPLAGAEMAEAFF. The CDR3 DNA follows: TGTGCCAGCATCCCACTTGCCGGGGCCGAAATGGCTGAAGCTTTCTTT.

The genes are TRBV1 and TRBJ2-3; no check of the table's D call, TRBD2, against the DNA was made. TRBV1 constitutes a pseudogene. CDR3 length: 19 amino acids. The CDR3 nucleotides read TGCACCAGCAGCCCGGGGACTAGCGGGGGGGCAGGGACGACAGATACGCAGTATTTT. As protein: CTSSPGTSGGAGTTDTQYF.